Described below is a single T cell receptor beta chain sequence and its context. This clone appeared a single time. Which antigen it targets is not known. No quality values exist for individual bases; no much larger clone is one base distant. In Seattle, one collaborating source enrolled patients while the infection was active and tracked those patients longitudinally over the course of disease. Collaborating institutions collected whole blood in K2EDTA tubes following their own protocols. Collaborator samples were shipped for TCRbeta analysis as frozen whole blood, isolated PBMCs, or DNA extracted from either sample type. The data originate from a study of blood T cell repertoires in COVID-19 (dated by TCRdb to about 2020). Study-wide context: Samples covering the acute and convalescent phases of COVID-19 were provided by collaborators in the United States, Italy and Spain. HLA class I and class II types, where available, came from metadata supplied by the sample provider rather than from assay-based typing. The repertoires were released in a freely available public database intended as a resource for research on the immune response to SARS-CoV-2. A de-identified subject ID, COVID-19 status, age in years and sex were almost always included in the sample metadata. The prospective study material was composed of cDNA or gDNA derived from T cells, B-cell-depleted T cells, or PBMCs. The samples were drawn from the first 160 participants of the ongoing ImmuneRACE study and from under 1,500 subjects provided by 6 global collaborators. The dataset comprised deeply sampled blood TCRbeta repertoires from subjects exposed to, actively infected with, or recovered from COVID-19.

What the authors observed across the whole study: How much clinical and demographic metadata was included differed by source and by participant, and the metadata was provided uncurated.

The immunoSEQ Assay, a bias-controlled multiplex PCR, was used to amplify TCRbeta CDR3 regions from genomic DNA. In the authors' own workflow: Within the assay, amplification of reference gene primers was used to estimate how many nucleated cells each sample contained. To quantify the absolute abundance of each unique TCRbeta CDR3 rearrangement, sequence reads were collapsed and filtered. For each sample, productive Simpson clonality was calculated as the square root of Simpson's diversity index over productive rearrangements. TCRdb took this table from immuneACCESS and kept in-frame rearrangements with V and J called. Such tables lack part of the clones; where checked against another copy, unresolved V genes explain under half of the gap, and the rest is unexplained. V and J calls and clone size come straight from that table; D and trimming were deduced from the DNA. The sample yields 450,000 or so clones; around 90% were counted once. The ten largest clones take up 0.7% to 1% of the sample.

The CDR3 starts with the cysteine, ends with the phenylalanine, and has 14 residues. Of the read, only the CDR3 DNA is kept; its 42 bases are in frame from base 1. CDR1 and CDR2 are read off the germline V gene (reference sequence) as GTSNPN and SVGIG. V is cut back by 2 bases and J by 3 bases, with 6 bases in the junction unmatched. The sequence was obtained from a man aged 18 to 29 with COVID-19, enrolled during active disease. Sequencing input: peripheral blood. The chain employs TRBV30 and TRBJ2-5, and 7 junctional nucleotides match TRBD2. The CDR3 in this case is CAWSTGAGEETQYF. The base sequence is TGTGCCTGGAGTACCGGGGCGGGAGAAGAGACCCAGTACTTC.